One and the same sample provided the 22 T cell receptor beta chains below, sequenced in a study of T cell responses to AZD1222 COVID-19 vaccine. Only in-frame clones appear in the TCRdb table, and some are missing; sequencing was by immunoSEQ multiplex PCR. The sample carries under 80,000 clones, 65% to 85% recorded once. The source was peripheral blood, collected 28 days after the second AZD1222 dose. These receptors came from an adult who received the AZD1222 COVID-19 vaccine.

V gene TRBV28 combines with J gene TRBJ1-6; 9 positions agree with TRBD1. The trim removed 5 bases at V and 4 bases at J, leaving 9 bases unmatched. The germline V gene encodes CDR1 MDHEN and CDR2 SYDVKM. CDR3 length: 17 residues. The CDR3 coding sequence is TGTGCCAGCAGTCTTCTACAGGGGGCTACGTATAATTCACCCCTCCACTTT. This encodes CASSLLQGATYNSPLHF.

This clone showed up just a few times. The V and J genes are TRBV19 and TRBJ1-5, with D possibly TRBD1 on 5 matching bases. V was trimmed by 3 bases and J by 7 bases, leaving 7 bases between them. Looked up from germline, CDR1 is LNHDA and CDR2 is SQIVND (reference sequence). There are 12 residues in the CDR3. DNA for the CDR3: TGTGCCAGTAGTATGAGGGGCCAGCCCCAGCATTTT. It is translated as CASSMRGQPQHF.

V and J are TRBV10-3 and TRBJ1-5; TRBD1 matches at 7 bases. CDR1 is ENHRY and CDR2 is SYGVKD in the germline V gene. The V gene end was trimmed by 6 bases and the J gene end by 4 bases; junction bases not matched to a gene: 6. CDR3 length: 14 residues. Here the CDR3 DNA reads TGTGCCATCAGGGGTACAGGGGCAAATCAGCCCCAGCATTTT. The encoded protein is CAIRGTGANQPQHF.

The gene calls are TRBV5-8 and TRBJ1-1; D perhaps matches TRBD1 (6 bases). CDR1 and CDR2 from the germline V gene are SGHTS and YDEGEE. Trimming left V 6 bases short and J 10 bases short, with 28 bases between. The CDR3 contains 16 residues. CDR3 bases: TGTGCCAGCACCATTGTCCGCGGGGTAGGGGGTCCAGGAGCTTTCTTT. It is translated as CASTIVRGVGGPGAFF.

The CDR3 region has the DNA TGTGCCAGCATTCCTCAGGGGGCTGGTAATTCACCCCTCCACTTT. Its protein is CASIPQGAGNSPLHF. The chain carries TRBV2 and TRBJ1-6; 8 nucleotides agree with TRBD1. Germline CDR1 reads SNHLY; CDR2 reads FYNNEI. The ends lost 7 bases at V and 6 bases at J; junction bases unmatched: 8. This CDR3 has 15 residues.

The rearrangement links TRBV11-3 to TRBJ2-2, with 7 bases lining up with TRBD1. Trimming removed 5 bases from V and 4 bases from J; junction bases left unmatched: 10. Germline CDR1 reads SGHNT; CDR2 reads YENEEA. The CDR3 runs 16 residues. CDR3 loop: CASSPAAGGTTGELFF. The CDR3 nucleotides are TGTGCCAGCAGCCCGGCGGCAGGGGGAACCACCGGGGAGCTGTTTTTT.

The rearrangement joins TRBV5-6 to TRBJ2-7, with TRBD1 matching 8 bases. The germline V gene encodes CDR1 SGHDT and CDR2 YYEEEE. The ends lost 4 bases at V and 3 bases at J; junction bases unmatched: 6. This CDR3 contains 14 residues. Here the CDR3 DNA reads TGTGCCAGCAGCGTTCGACAGGGGATCTACGAGCAGTACTTC. Translating it yields CASSVRQGIYEQYF.

V gene TRBV11-3 combines with J gene TRBJ2-7; 13 bases are shared with TRBD2. Germline values: CDR1 SGHNT, CDR2 YENEEA. With 7 bases clipped from V and 7 bases from J, the junction kept 13 bases outside the gene matches. CDR3 length: 16 residues. CDR3 DNA: TGTGCCAGCACCCCTCAACTAGCGGGAGGGCCAAGAGAGCAGTACTTC. It is translated as CASTPQLAGGPREQYF.

The chain joins TRBV24-1 to TRBJ2-1; 8 positions match TRBD2. V gave up 2 bases and J gave up 3 bases; unmatched junction bases: 5. Germline-derived CDR1 and CDR2 are KGHDR and SFDVKD. The CDR3 is 16 amino acids. DNA of the CDR3: TGTGCCACCAGTGATTCCAGCGGGAGTGGCTACAATGAGCAGTTCTTC. Protein product: CATSDSSGSGYNEQFF.

The gene calls are TRBV18 and TRBJ1-5; a possible D gene is TRBD1 (5 bases). Per the germline V gene, CDR1 is KGHSH and CDR2 is LQKENI. The CDR3 contains 17 residues. V lost 3 bases and J 2 bases, leaving 17 bases between the germline ends. This CDR3 is CASSPPSGGDGNQPQHF. The CDR3 DNA reads as TGTGCCAGCTCACCCCCAAGTGGGGGAGATGGCAATCAGCCCCAGCATTTT.

J is TRBJ2-1 and V is TRBV9; TRBD2 agrees at 11 bases. Germline assignment: CDR1 SGDLS and CDR2 YYNGEE. J lost 5 bases, V lost 2 bases, and 6 bases had no gene match. The CDR3 runs 16 residues. CDR3 sequence reads: CASSVGGTSGHNEQFF. The CDR3 DNA follows: TGTGCCAGCAGCGTCGGGGGGACTAGCGGACACAATGAGCAGTTCTTC.

The chain combines TRBV18 with TRBJ2-6; tentatively, D is TRBD2 (5 bases). The CDR3 extends over 14 amino acids. From germline, CDR1 is KGHSH and CDR2 LQKENI. The V end lost 5 bases, the J end lost 4 bases, and 9 bases lay between the germline ends. DNA for the CDR3: TGTGCCAGCTCATCGGGAATGGGGGCCAACGTCCTGACTTTC. This encodes CASSSGMGANVLTF.

CDR3 bases: TGTGCCAGCAGTTTAAGACTAGCGGGAGCGAGTGAGCAGTACTTC. Translation: CASSLRLAGASEQYF. This rearrangement joins TRBV2 to TRBJ2-7; 12 bases agree with TRBD2. From germline, CDR1 is SNHLY and CDR2 FYNNEI. The V segment lost 5 bases and the J segment 7 bases; nucleotides outside the gene matches: 9. The CDR3 totals 15 residues.

The chain couples TRBV4-3 to TRBJ2-1; TRBD2 matches 8 bases. V trimming: 0 bases; J trimming: 3 bases; junction bases outside the gene matches: 1. The CDR3 is made up of 15 amino acids. The germline V gene encodes CDR1 LGHNA and CDR2 YSLEER. In DNA, the CDR3 is TGCGCCAGCAGCCAAGAACTAGCGGTCTACAATGAGCAGTTCTTC. It translates to CASSQELAVYNEQFF.

The chain recombines TRBV7-6 with TRBJ2-7, with 10 bases fitting TRBD2. The germline gives CDR1 SGHVS, CDR2 FNYEAQ. The V gene end was trimmed by 0 bases and the J gene end by 1 base; junction bases not matched to a gene: 3. The CDR3 length is 16 residues. Here the CDR3 DNA reads TGTGCCAGCAGCTTAGCGACTAGCGGGCTTTCCTACGAGCAGTACTTC. Its translation is CASSLATSGLSYEQYF.

This clone was picked up one time. This rearrangement joins TRBV10-3 to TRBJ1-6; unclear D gene. Germline CDR1 and CDR2: ENHRY and SYGVKD. The V gene lost 3 bases and the J gene lost 5 bases, with 8 bases spanning the gap. The CDR3 spans 14 residues. CDR3 sequence: CAISDRTDNSPLHF. As DNA, the CDR3 is TGTGCCATCAGTGATAGAACGGATAATTCACCCCTCCACTTT.

This chain uses TRBV28 with TRBJ2-1; TRBD2 matches at 11 bases. The CDR3 totals 15 residues. Germline CDR1 and CDR2: MDHEN and SYDVKM. The V and J ends lost 2 bases and 5 bases, in that order; junction bases with no gene match: 2. The CDR3 spells CASSLGTSGDNEQFF. CDR3 DNA: TGTGCCAGCAGTTTAGGGACTAGCGGAGACAATGAGCAGTTCTTC.

The chain joins TRBV7-9 to TRBJ1-2, with 9 bases matching TRBD1. This CDR3 has 15 residues. Germline CDR1 reads SEHNR; CDR2 reads FQNEAQ (reference sequence). V dropped 4 bases and J dropped 6; count of bases not matched to a gene: 9. The CDR3 reads CASSSHLGTGNGYTF. CDR3 bases: TGTGCCAGCAGCTCCCATCTTGGGACAGGGAATGGCTACACCTTC.

This clone was counted between two and nine times. J is TRBJ1-4 and V is TRBV6-4, with D tentatively TRBD1 (6 bases). CDR1 is MRHNA, CDR2 SNTAGT, per germline. The germline V and J ends were trimmed by 4 bases and 5 bases, with 17 bases remaining between them. CDR3 length: 16 residues. The CDR3 protein is CASSGTAYKLNEKLFF. CDR3 in DNA: TGTGCCAGCAGTGGGACAGCATATAAACTGAATGAAAAACTGTTTTTT.

The chain links TRBV4-1 to TRBJ1-2; 7 nucleotides agree with TRBD1. V shed 1 base and J 2 bases; nucleotides not matched to a gene: 7. In germline, CDR1 is MGHRA, CDR2 YSYEKL. This CDR3 contains 16 residues. CDR3 bases: TGCGCCAGCAGCCAAGTTCGGACAGGCGGAAACTATGGCTACACCTTC. It yields the protein CASSQVRTGGNYGYTF.

This clone has only one observation. The chain is built from TRBV6-5 and TRBJ1-2; D is unclear. The CDR3 sequence is 13 residues long. V was shortened by 6 bases and J by 0 bases, with 8 bases between the two germline ends. Germline V lookup: CDR1 MNHEY, CDR2 SVGAGI. Here the CDR3 reads CASSRAPNYGYTF. The CDR3 DNA reads TGTGCCAGCAGCCGGGCCCCTAACTATGGCTACACCTTC.

This chain joins TRBV7-9 and TRBJ2-5, with 11 bases lining up with TRBD2. The CDR3 spans 17 residues. The junction had 8 bases not matched to a gene; V was cut back by 3 bases and J by 2 bases. Germline V gives CDR1 SEHNR, CDR2 FQNEAQ (reference sequence). CDR3 loop: CASSLQGTSGGQETQYF. The CDR3 nucleotides are TGTGCCAGCAGCTTGCAGGGGACTAGCGGAGGTCAAGAGACCCAGTACTTC.